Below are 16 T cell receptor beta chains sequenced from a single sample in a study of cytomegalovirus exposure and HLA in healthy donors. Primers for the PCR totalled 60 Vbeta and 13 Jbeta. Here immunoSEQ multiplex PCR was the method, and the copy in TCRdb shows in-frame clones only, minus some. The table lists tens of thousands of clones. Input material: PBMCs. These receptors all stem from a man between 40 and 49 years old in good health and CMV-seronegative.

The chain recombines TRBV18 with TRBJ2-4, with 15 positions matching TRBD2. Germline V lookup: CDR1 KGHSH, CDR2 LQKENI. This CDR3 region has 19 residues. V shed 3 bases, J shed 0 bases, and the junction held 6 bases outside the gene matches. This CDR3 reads CASSPGLAGGPIAKNIQYF. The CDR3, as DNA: TGTGCCAGCTCACCGGGACTAGCGGGAGGACCCATAGCCAAAAACATTCAGTACTTC. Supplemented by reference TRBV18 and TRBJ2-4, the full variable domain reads NAGVMQNPRHLVRRRGQEARLRCSPMKGHSHVYWYRQLPEEGLKFMVYLQKENIIDESGMPKERFSAEFPKEGPSILRIQQVVRGDSAAYFCASSPGLAGGPIAKNIQYFGAGTRLSVL.

CDR3 coding DNA: TGTGCCAGCACCCCTCCCTTCGGAGGGCTTGGTGGCTACACCTTC. Amino acids: CASTPPFGGLGGYTF. The chain uses TRBV28 and TRBJ1-2, with D uncertain. The CDR3 totals 15 residues. V was cut by 7 bases and J by 7 bases, with 22 bases left in between. Germline-derived CDR1 and CDR2 are MDHEN and SYDVKM.

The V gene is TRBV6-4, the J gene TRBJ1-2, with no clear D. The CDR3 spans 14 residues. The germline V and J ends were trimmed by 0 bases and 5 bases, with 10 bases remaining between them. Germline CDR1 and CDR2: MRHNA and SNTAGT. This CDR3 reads CASSDSNRGYGYTF. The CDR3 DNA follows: TGTGCCAGCAGTGACTCGAATCGGGGATATGGCTACACCTTC.

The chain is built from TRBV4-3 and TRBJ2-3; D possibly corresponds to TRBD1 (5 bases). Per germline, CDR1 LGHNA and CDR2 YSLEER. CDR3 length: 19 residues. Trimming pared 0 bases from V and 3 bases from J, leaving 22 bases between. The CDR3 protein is CASSQERNLGRLETDTQYF. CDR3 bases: TGCGCCAGCAGCCAAGAGAGAAACTTGGGGCGGCTCGAGACAGATACGCAGTATTTT.

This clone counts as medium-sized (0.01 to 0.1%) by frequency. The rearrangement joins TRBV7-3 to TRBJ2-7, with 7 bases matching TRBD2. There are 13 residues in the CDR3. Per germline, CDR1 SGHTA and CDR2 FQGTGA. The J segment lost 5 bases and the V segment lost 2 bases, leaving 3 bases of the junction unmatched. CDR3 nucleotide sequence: TGTGCCAGCAGCTTAGGCGGGAGCAACGAGCAGTACTTC. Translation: CASSLGGSNEQYF.

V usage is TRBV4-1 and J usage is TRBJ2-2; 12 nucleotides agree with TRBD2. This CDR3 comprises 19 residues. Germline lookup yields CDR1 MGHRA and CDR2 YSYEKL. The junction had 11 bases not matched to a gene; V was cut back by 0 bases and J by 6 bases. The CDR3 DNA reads TGCGCCAGCAGCCAAGACCCGCCTAGCGGGAGGGGGGCTGCCGGGGAGCTGTTTTTT. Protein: CASSQDPPSGRGAAGELFF.

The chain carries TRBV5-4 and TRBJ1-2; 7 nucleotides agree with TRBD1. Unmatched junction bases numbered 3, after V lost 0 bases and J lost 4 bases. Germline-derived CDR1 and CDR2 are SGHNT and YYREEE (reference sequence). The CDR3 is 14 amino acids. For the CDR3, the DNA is TGTGCCAGCAGCTTGGTTGGGACAGCCTATGGCTACACCTTC. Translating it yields CASSLVGTAYGYTF.

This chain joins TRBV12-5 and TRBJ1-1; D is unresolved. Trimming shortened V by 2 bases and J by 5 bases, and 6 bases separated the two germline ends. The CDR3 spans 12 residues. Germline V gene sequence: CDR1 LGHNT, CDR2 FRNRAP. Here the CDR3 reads CASGLSRTEAFF. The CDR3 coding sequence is TGTGCTAGTGGTTTGTCTAGGACTGAAGCTTTCTTT.

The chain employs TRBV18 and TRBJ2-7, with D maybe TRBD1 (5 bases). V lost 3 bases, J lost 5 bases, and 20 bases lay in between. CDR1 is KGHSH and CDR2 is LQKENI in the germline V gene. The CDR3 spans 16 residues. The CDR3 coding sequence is TGTGCCAGCTCACCTTCGCCCAGGGCGATCTTAAACGAGCAGTACTTC. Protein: CASSPSPRAILNEQYF.

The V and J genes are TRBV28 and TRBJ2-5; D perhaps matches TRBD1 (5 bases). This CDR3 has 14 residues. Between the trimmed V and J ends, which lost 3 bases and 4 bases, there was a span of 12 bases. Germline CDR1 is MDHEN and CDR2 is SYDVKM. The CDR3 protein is CASSFRGWGETQYF. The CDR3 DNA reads TGTGCCAGCAGTTTTAGGGGATGGGGAGAGACCCAGTACTTC. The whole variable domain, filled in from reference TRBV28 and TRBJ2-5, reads DVKVTQSSRYLVKRTGEKVFLECVQDMDHENMFWYRQDPGLGLRLIYFSYDVKMKEKGDIPEGYSVSREKKERFSLILESASTNQTSMYLCASSFRGWGETQYFGPGTRLLVL.

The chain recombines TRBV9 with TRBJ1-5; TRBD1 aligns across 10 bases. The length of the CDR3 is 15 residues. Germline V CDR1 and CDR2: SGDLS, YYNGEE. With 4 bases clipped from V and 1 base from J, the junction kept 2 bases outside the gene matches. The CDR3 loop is CASSRTGGSNQPQHF. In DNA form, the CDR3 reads TGTGCCAGCAGCCGGACAGGGGGGAGCAATCAGCCCCAGCATTTT. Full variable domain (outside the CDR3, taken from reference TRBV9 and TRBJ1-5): DSGVTQTPKHLITATGQRVTLRCSPRSGDLSVYWYQQSLDQGLQFLIQYYNGEERAKGNILERFSAQQFPDLHSELNLSSLELGDSALYFCASSRTGGSNQPQHFGDGTRLSIL.

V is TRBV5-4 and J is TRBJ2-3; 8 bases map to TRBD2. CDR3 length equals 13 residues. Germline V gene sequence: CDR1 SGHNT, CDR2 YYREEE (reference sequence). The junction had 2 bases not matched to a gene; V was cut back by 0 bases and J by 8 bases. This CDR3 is CASSLESGSTQYF. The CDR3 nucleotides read TGTGCCAGCAGCTTGGAAAGCGGGAGTACGCAGTATTTT.

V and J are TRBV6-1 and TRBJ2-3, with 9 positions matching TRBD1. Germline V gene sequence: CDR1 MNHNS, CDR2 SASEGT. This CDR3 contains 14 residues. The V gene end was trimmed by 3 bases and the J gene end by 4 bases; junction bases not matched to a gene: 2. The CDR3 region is CASSEGQGPDTQYF. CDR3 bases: TGTGCCAGCAGTGAGGGACAGGGACCAGATACGCAGTATTTT.

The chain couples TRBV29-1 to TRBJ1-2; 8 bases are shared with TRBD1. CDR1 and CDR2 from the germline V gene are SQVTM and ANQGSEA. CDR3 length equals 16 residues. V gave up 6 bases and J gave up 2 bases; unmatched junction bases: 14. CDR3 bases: TGCAGCGTCGTTCGACCTAAGCGGACAGGGAACTATGGCTACACCTTC. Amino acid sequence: CSVVRPKRTGNYGYTF. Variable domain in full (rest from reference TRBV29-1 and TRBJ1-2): SAVISQKPSRDICQRGTSLTIQCQVDSQVTMMFWYRQQPGQSLTLIATANQGSEATYESGFVIDKFPISRPNLTFSTLTVSNMSPEDSSIYLCSVVRPKRTGNYGYTFGSGTRLTVV.

CDR3 in DNA: TGTGCCAGCTCACCACAACAGGGCGAGGGCTACACCTTC. Translated: CASSPQQGEGYTF. V gene TRBV18 combines with J gene TRBJ1-2; TRBD1 might be the D (6 bases). Per the germline V gene, CDR1 is KGHSH and CDR2 is LQKENI. This CDR3 comprises 13 residues. Trimming took 1 base from V and 8 from J, leaving 11 bases between them.

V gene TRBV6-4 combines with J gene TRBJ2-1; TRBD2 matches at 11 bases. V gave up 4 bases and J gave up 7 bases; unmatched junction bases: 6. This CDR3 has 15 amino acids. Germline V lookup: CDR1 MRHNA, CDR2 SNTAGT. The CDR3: CASSGGASGRNEQFF. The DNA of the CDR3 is TGTGCCAGCAGTGGAGGGGCTAGCGGGAGGAATGAGCAGTTCTTC.